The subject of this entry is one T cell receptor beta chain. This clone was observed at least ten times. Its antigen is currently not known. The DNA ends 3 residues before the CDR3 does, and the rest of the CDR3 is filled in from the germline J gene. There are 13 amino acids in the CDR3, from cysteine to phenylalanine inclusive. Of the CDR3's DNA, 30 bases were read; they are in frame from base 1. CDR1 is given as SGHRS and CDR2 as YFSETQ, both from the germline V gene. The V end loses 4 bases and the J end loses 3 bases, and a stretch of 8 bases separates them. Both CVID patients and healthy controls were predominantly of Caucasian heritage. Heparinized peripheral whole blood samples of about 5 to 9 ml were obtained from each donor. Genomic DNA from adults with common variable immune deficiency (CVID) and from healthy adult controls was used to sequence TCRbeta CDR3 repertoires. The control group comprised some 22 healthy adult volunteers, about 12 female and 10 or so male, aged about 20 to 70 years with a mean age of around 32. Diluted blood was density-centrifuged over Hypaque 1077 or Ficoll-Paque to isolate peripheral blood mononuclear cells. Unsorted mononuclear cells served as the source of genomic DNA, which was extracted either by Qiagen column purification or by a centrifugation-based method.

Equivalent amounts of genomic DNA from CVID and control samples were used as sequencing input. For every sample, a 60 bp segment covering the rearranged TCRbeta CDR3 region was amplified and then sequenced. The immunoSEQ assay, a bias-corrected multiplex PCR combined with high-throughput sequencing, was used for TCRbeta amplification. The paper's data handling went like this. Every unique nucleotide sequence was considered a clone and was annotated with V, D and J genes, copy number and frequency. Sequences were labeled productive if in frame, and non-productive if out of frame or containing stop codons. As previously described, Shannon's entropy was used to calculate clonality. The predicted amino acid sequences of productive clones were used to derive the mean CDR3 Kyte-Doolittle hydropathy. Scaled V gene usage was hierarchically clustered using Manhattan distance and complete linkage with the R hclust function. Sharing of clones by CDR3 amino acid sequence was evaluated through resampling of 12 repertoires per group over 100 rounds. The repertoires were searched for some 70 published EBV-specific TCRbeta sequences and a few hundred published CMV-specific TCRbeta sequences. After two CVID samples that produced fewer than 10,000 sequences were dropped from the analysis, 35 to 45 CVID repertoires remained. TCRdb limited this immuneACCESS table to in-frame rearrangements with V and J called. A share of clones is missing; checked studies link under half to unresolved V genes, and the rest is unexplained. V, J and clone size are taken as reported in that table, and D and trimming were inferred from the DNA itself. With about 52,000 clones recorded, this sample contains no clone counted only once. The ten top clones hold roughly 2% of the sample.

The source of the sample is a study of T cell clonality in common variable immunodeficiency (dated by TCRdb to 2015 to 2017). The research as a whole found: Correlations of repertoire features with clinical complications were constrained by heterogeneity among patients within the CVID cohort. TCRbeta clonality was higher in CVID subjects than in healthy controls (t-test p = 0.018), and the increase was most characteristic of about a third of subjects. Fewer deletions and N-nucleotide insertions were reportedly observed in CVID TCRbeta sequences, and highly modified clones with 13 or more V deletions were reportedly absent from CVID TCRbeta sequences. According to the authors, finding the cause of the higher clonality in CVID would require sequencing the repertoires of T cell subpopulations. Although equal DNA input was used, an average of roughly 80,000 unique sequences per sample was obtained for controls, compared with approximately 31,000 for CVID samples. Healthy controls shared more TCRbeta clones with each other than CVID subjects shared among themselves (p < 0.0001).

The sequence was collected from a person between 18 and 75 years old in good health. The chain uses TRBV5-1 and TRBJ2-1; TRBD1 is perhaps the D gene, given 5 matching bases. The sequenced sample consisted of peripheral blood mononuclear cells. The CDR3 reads CASSLGVYNEQFF. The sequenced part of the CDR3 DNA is TGCGCCAGCAGCCTAGGGGTCTACAATGAG.